A single sample is the source of the 2 T cell receptor beta chains below, sequenced in a study of T cell repertoires in cytomegalovirus infection (dated by TCRdb to the late 2010s). Sequencing was performed on an Illumina HiSeq 1500. The raw public data were reprocessed by TCRdb itself: fastp quality trimming at Q25, MiXCR clonotype calling, in-frame beta chains only. Rows with one shared CDR3 protein collapse into an entry with the most common genes and DNA. In all, the sample holds some 390,000 distinct CDR3 sequences, and 15% to 20% of those were seen once. The leading ten clones occupy around 10% of the sample. Sequencing was performed on PBMCs. Every receptor here comes from a human donor in good health (CMV status not recorded). Some clones in this sample may be carry-over from other donors' samples.

The rearrangement joins TRBV7-9 to TRBJ2-7; unclear D gene. This CDR3 contains 14 residues. Trimming removed 5 bases from V and 4 bases from J, with 15 bases in between. The V gene's germline CDR1 is SEHNR and CDR2 FQNEAQ (reference sequence). Written as DNA, the CDR3 is TGTGCCAGCAGCCCATTTAGCCGAAAGTACGAGCAGTACTTC. Its protein is CASSPFSRKYEQYF.

The chain employs TRBV5-1 and TRBJ2-5; 13 bases align to TRBD2. The CDR3 spans 15 residues. The V and J ends lost 9 bases and 2 bases, in that order; junction bases with no gene match: 7. Germline CDR1 reads SGHRS; CDR2 reads YFSETQ. The CDR3 protein is CATKRTSGGQETQYF. The CDR3 bases are TGCGCCACCAAAAGGACTAGCGGGGGACAAGAGACCCAGTACTTC.